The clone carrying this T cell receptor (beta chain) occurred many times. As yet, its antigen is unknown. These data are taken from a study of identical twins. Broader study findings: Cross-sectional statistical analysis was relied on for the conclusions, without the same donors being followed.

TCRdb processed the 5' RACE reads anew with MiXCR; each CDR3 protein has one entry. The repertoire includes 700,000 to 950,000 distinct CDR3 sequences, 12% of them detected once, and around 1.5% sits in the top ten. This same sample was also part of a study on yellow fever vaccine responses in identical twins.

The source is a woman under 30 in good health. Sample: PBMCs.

The CDR3 nucleotides are TGCAGTGCTAGAGTTGGGACAGGAAGGAATCAGCCCCAGCATTTT. This encodes CSARVGTGRNQPQHF. The rearrangement uses TRBV20-1 and TRBJ1-5, with 8 positions matching TRBD1. V was clipped by 1 base and J by 4 bases; unmatched bases: 6. From germline, CDR1 is DFQATT and CDR2 SNEGSKA (reference sequence). The CDR3 is made up of 15 amino acids.